This paragraph covers one T cell receptor (beta chain) sequence. Sample-barcoded 5' priming and a J-beta primer mix drove a second PCR of 7 to 11 cycles. TCRdb processed the 5' RACE reads anew with MiXCR; each CDR3 protein has one entry. The sample has around 500,000 distinct CDR3 sequences; over 25% are singletons. There are 12 residues in the CDR3. Germline loops: CDR1 DFQATT, CDR2 SNEGSKA (reference sequence). This record comes from a study of blood T cells in healthy people across ages. This sample also belongs to another study, concerning T cells of mothers and their children.

Sequencing was done on a sample of blood. This TCR was recovered from a boy aged 2 to 10 in good health. The V gene is TRBV20-1, the J gene TRBJ2-1; a weak D match, TRBD1 (5 bases). Gene TRBJ2-7 matches the end of the DNA better, so the J call may be wrong. The CDR3 DNA reads TGCAGTGCGGCCAGGGTAGGCTACGAGCAGTACTTC. This sequence encodes CSAARVGYEQYF.